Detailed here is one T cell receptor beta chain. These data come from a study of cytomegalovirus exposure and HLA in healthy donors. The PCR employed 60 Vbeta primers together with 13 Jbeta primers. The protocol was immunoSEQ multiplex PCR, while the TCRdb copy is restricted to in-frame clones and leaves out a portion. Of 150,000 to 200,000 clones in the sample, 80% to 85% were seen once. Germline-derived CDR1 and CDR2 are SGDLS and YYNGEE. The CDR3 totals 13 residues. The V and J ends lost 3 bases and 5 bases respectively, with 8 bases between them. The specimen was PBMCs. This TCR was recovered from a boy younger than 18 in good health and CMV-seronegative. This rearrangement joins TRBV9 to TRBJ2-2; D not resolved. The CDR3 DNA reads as TGTGCCAGCAGCGCTCGACAAACCGGGGAGCTGTTTTTT. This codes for CASSARQTGELFF. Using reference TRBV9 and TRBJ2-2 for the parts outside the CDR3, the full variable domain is DSGVTQTPKHLITATGQRVTLRCSPRSGDLSVYWYQQSLDQGLQFLIQYYNGEERAKGNILERFSAQQFPDLHSELNLSSLELGDSALYFCASSARQTGELFFGEGSRLTVL.